The 21 T cell receptor beta chains presented below share a single source sample, sequenced in a study of blood T cell repertoires in COVID-19. Assay: immunoSEQ multiplex PCR; the TCRdb copy retains only in-frame clones and omits some. The sample lists approximately 190,000 clones; around four fifths were seen once. The sequencing sample was made of peripheral blood. The receptors come from a man aged 30 to 39 with active or convalescent COVID-19.

The rearrangement links TRBV18 to TRBJ2-7; 12 bases match TRBD1. Germline V CDR1 and CDR2: KGHSH, LQKENI. V gave up 3 bases and J gave up 7 bases; unmatched junction bases: 13. The CDR3 spans 17 residues. CDR3 loop: CASSPGTGGARLGEQYF. CDR3 DNA sequence: TGTGCCAGCTCACCGGGGACAGGGGGCGCCCGGTTGGGTGAGCAGTACTTC.

This sequence joins TRBV7-9 and TRBJ1-4, with D maybe TRBD1 (6 bases). The CDR3 has 14 residues. Germline CDR1 SEHNR, CDR2 FQNEAQ (reference sequence). Trimming shortened V by 5 bases and J by 7 bases, and 14 bases separated the two germline ends. Here the CDR3 reads CASSQGQSVEKLFF. CDR3 nucleotide sequence: TGTGCCAGCAGCCAAGGACAGTCGGTTGAAAAACTGTTTTTT.

The J gene is TRBJ1-3, the V gene TRBV28, with TRBD1 identical over 7 bases. The CDR3 has 17 amino acids. The V gene's germline CDR1 is MDHEN and CDR2 SYDVKM. The V gene end was trimmed by 8 bases and the J gene end by 0 bases; junction bases not matched to a gene: 13. CDR3 in DNA: TGTGCCAGCCAAGTCGGGGGACAGTCAATCTCTGGAAACACCATATATTTT. Its translation: CASQVGGQSISGNTIYF. Filled out from reference TRBV28 and TRBJ1-3, the complete variable domain reads DVKVTQSSRYLVKRTGEKVFLECVQDMDHENMFWYRQDPGLGLRLIYFSYDVKMKEKGDIPEGYSVSREKKERFSLILESASTNQTSMYLCASQVGGQSISGNTIYFGEGSWLTVV.

In regard to this clone: A read error may account for a junction end that differs from germline. The J gene is TRBJ2-2, the V gene TRBV7-7; 15 positions match TRBD2. CDR3 length equals 16 residues. CDR1 is SSHAT, CDR2 FNYEAQ, per germline (reference sequence). CDR3 protein: CASSGTSGGITGELFF. CDR3 sequence (DNA): TGTGCTAGCAGCGGGACTAGCGGGGGGATCACCGGGGAGCTGTTTTTT.

The chain links TRBV9 to TRBJ1-1; possibly TRBD1 for D (5 bases). Germline assignment: CDR1 SGDLS and CDR2 YYNGEE. Deletions cut 0 bases from V and 5 bases from J, with 8 bases between. The CDR3 has 13 residues. The CDR3 sequence: CASSVGDRTEAFF. The CDR3 coding sequence is TGTGCCAGCAGCGTAGGAGACAGAACTGAAGCTTTCTTT. Full variable domain (missing parts from reference TRBV9 and TRBJ1-1): DSGVTQTPKHLITATGQRVTLRCSPRSGDLSVYWYQQSLDQGLQFLIQYYNGEERAKGNILERFSAQQFPDLHSELNLSSLELGDSALYFCASSVGDRTEAFFGQGTRLTVV.

This chain joins TRBV1 and TRBJ2-1; the listed D gene, TRBD1, was not tested against the DNA. TRBV1 is a listed pseudogene. This CDR3 has 16 residues. The CDR3 region is CTSSHGTGFSYNEQFF. CDR3 bases: TGCACCAGCAGCCATGGGACAGGGTTCTCCTACAATGAGCAGTTCTTC.

The chain recombines TRBV10-3 with TRBJ2-3, with 13 bases that match TRBD2. V shed 4 bases and J 0 bases; nucleotides not matched to a gene: 10. CDR3 length: 19 amino acids. Germline CDR1 and CDR2: ENHRY and SYGVKD. CDR3 sequence (DNA): TGTGCCATCAGTGCCGCAGGACTAGCGGGAGAGCGGAGCACAGATACGCAGTATTTT. It codes for CAISAAGLAGERSTDTQYF.

CDR3 sequence reads: CASSAPPGGETQYF. DNA of the CDR3: TGTGCCAGCAGCGCCCCCCCCGGGGGAGAGACCCAGTACTTC. The chain uses TRBV28 and TRBJ2-5, with D possibly TRBD2 on 6 matching bases. The ends were cut back, 6 bases at V and 4 bases at J, with 15 bases in the middle. Germline CDR1 reads MDHEN; CDR2 reads SYDVKM. There are 14 residues in the CDR3.

In this sample, this clone turned up once. The chain joins TRBV24-1 to TRBJ2-1; D possibly corresponds to TRBD2 (6 bases). V was cut by 8 bases and J by 9 bases, with 13 bases left in between. The CDR3 extends over 12 amino acids. Per the germline V gene, CDR1 is KGHDR and CDR2 is SFDVKD. In DNA, the CDR3 is TGTGCCACCAAAGACACGGAGGGTGAGCAGTTCTTC. Amino acid sequence: CATKDTEGEQFF.

This chain links TRBV14 with TRBJ2-1; 10 nucleotides align to TRBD2. The CDR3 is made up of 17 amino acids. Germline V CDR1 and CDR2: SGHDN, FVKESK. J gave up 5 bases and V 6 bases, and 13 bases lay outside the gene matches. This chain's CDR3 is CASRLTGLAGVNNEQFF. In nucleotides, the CDR3 is TGTGCCAGCAGGCTAACCGGGCTAGCGGGAGTTAACAATGAGCAGTTCTTC.

This chain uses TRBV5-1 with TRBJ2-5; D ambiguous. The CDR3 loop spans 14 amino acids. Trimming removed 0 bases from V and 3 bases from J, with 9 bases in between. Germline CDR1 is SGHRS and CDR2 is YFSETQ. CDR3 sequence (DNA): TGCGCCAGCAGCTTGGACCGAAACAAAGAGACCCAGTACTTC. Translating gives CASSLDRNKETQYF.

This CDR3 is CAWSGGRTVSNQPQHF. DNA for the CDR3: TGTGCCTGGAGTGGAGGGCGAACAGTTAGCAATCAGCCCCAGCATTTT. The chain has TRBV30 and TRBJ1-5; no firm D call. Germline lookup yields CDR1 GTSNPN and CDR2 SVGIG (reference sequence). Trimming took off 1 base at V and 0 bases at J, with 13 bases between the two ends. The CDR3 loop spans 16 amino acids.

This chain uses TRBV19 with TRBJ1-1; possibly TRBD1 for D (6 bases). The CDR3 is 12 residues long. Germline V gene lookup returns CDR1 LNHDA and CDR2 SQIVND (reference sequence). Trimming took 7 bases from V and 8 from J, leaving 14 bases between them. CDR3 in amino acids: CASKGDLKEAFF. CDR3 bases: TGTGCCAGTAAGGGGGACCTCAAGGAAGCTTTCTTT.

This chain connects TRBV30 to TRBJ1-3; D is perhaps TRBD1 (6 bases). Per germline, CDR1 GTSNPN and CDR2 SVGIG (reference sequence). This CDR3 has 14 amino acids. V shed 0 bases and J shed 4 bases, with 10 bases lying between them. This CDR3 is CAWSVRQGGNTIYF. Here the CDR3 DNA reads TGTGCCTGGAGTGTACGGCAGGGGGGAAACACCATATATTTT.

The chain recombines TRBV7-9 with TRBJ2-1; the match to TRBD2 covers 14 bases. Trimming removed 5 bases from V and 9 bases from J; junction bases left unmatched: 9. Germline V gene sequence: CDR1 SEHNR, CDR2 FQNEAQ (reference sequence). The CDR3 spans 16 residues. CDR3 sequence: CASSPGTSGSLGEQFF. The CDR3 coding sequence is TGTGCCAGCAGCCCCGGGACTAGCGGGAGTCTGGGTGAGCAGTTCTTC.

The sample holds one count of this clone. The V gene is TRBV7-3, the J gene TRBJ2-2; 9 bases are a match to TRBD2. Germline V gene data show CDR1 as SGHTA and CDR2 as FQGTGA. This CDR3 spans 17 amino acids. With 5 bases clipped from V and 3 bases from J, the junction kept 10 bases outside the gene matches. As DNA, the CDR3 is TGTGCCAGCAGCACCCATGCCCCTAGCGGGGACACCGGGGAGCTGTTTTTT. Translating gives CASSTHAPSGDTGELFF.

The gene calls are TRBV29-1 and TRBJ1-1; tentatively, D is TRBD1 (5 bases). The germline V gene encodes CDR1 SQVTM and CDR2 ANQGSEA. The V and J ends lost 4 bases and 0 bases respectively, with 15 bases between them. The CDR3 contains 15 residues. The CDR3: CSVAPSTGMNTEAFF. CDR3 DNA: TGCAGCGTTGCCCCGTCCACAGGAATGAACACTGAAGCTTTCTTT.

This chain connects TRBV28 to TRBJ1-2; D perhaps matches TRBD1 (5 bases). Germline CDR1 and CDR2: MDHEN and SYDVKM. CDR3 size: 14 residues. V lost 7 bases, J lost 2 bases, and 14 bases lay in between. The CDR3 nucleotides read TGTGCCAGCACACTGAAGGGGCTCAACTATGGCTACACCTTC. Translation gives CASTLKGLNYGYTF.

The CDR3 DNA is TGCGCCAGCAGCGACAGGGCCGGCACTGAAGCTTTCTTT. It specifies CASSDRAGTEAFF. V gene TRBV10-1 combines with J gene TRBJ1-1; 7 bases agree with TRBD1. The germline V gene has CDR1 WNHNN and CDR2 SYGVQD (reference sequence). J lost 4 bases, V lost 6 bases, and 5 bases had no gene match. This CDR3 has 13 residues.

The chain has TRBV3-1 (or the pseudogene TRBV3-2) and TRBJ1-2; 7 bases fit TRBD1. J lost 4 bases, V lost 4 bases, and 6 bases had no gene match. CDR1 is LGHDT, CDR2 YNNKEL, per germline (reference sequence). The CDR3 consists of 14 residues. CDR3 sequence (DNA): TGTGCCAGCAGCCTAGAGACAGGGACCTATGGCTACACCTTC. Translating gives CASSLETGTYGYTF.

This clone was seen at least ten times. The chain carries TRBV5-1 and TRBJ1-2; 10 nucleotides line up with TRBD1. CDR3 length: 14 residues. Germline V gives CDR1 SGHRS, CDR2 YFSETQ. Trimming cost V 2 bases and J 8 bases; bases outside gene matches: 6. This CDR3 is CASSFDRGQEGYTF. The CDR3 nucleotides read TGCGCCAGCAGCTTCGACAGGGGGCAGGAAGGCTACACCTTC.